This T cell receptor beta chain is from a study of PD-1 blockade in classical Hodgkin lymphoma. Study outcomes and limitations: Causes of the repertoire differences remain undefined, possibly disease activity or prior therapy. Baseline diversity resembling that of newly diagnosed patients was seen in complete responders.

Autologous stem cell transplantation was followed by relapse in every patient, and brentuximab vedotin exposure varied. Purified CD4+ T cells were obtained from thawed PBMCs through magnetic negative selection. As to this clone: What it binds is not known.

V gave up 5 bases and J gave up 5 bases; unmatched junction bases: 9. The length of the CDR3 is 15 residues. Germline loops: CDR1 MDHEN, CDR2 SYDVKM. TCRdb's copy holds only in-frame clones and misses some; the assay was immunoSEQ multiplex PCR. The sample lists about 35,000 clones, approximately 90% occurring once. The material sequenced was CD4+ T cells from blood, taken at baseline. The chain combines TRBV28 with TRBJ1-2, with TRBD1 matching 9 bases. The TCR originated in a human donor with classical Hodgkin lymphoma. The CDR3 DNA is TGTGCCAGCAGTCTGGGGGACAGGGCAAGTTATGGCTACACCTTC. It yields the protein CASSLGDRASYGYTF.